This passage covers 29 T cell receptor beta chains from one sample sequenced in a study of blood T cell repertoires in COVID-19 (TCRdb year 2020). Libraries came from the immunoSEQ multiplex PCR assay. Held by TCRdb, this immuneACCESS table contains in-frame sequences only and omits some clones. Under half of the omission traces to an unresolved V gene where checked; the cause of the rest is unknown. Within this sample are roughly 220,000 clones, with about 80% of them counted one time only. The ten largest clones add up to approximately 16% of the sample. Material: PBMCs or T cells enriched from blood (not recorded which). These receptors were collected from a man aged 35-49 years who had recovered from COVID-19.

This chain links TRBV6-5 with TRBJ2-2, with a weak D call TRBD2 (6 bases). CDR3 length equals 13 residues. Germline V gene lookup returns CDR1 MNHEY and CDR2 SVGAGI. Trimming cost V 5 bases and J 8 bases, with 12 bases left between them. The DNA for the CDR3 is TGTGCCAGCAGTACACTAGCTCGGGGGGAGCTGTTTTTT. Protein sequence: CASSTLARGELFF.

The chain employs TRBV7-9 and TRBJ1-6; the D is unclear. Trimming left V 2 bases short and J 10 bases short, with 9 bases between. This CDR3 is built from 13 residues. Germline lookup yields CDR1 SEHNR and CDR2 FQNEAQ (reference sequence). The CDR3, as DNA: TGTGCCAGCAGCTTACCCGGGGTCTCACCCCTCCACTTT. Translated, it gives CASSLPGVSPLHF.

This clone has just a few counts. The chain combines TRBV5-1 with TRBJ2-5, with 9 bases that match TRBD1. CDR1 is SGHRS, CDR2 YFSETQ, per germline. The trim removed 4 bases at V and 2 bases at J, leaving 6 bases unmatched. This CDR3 region has 15 residues. The CDR3 protein is CASSRGTGKQETQYF. CDR3 coding DNA: TGCGCCAGCAGCCGGGGGACAGGGAAACAAGAGACCCAGTACTTC. Variable domain in full (rest from reference TRBV5-1 and TRBJ2-5): KAGVTQTPRYLIKTRGQQVTLSCSPISGHRSVSWYQQTPGQGLQFLFEYFSETQRNKGNFPGRFSGRQFSNSRSEMNVSTLELGDSALYLCASSRGTGKQETQYFGPGTRLLVL.

The J gene is TRBJ1-2, the V gene TRBV6-1; D unresolved. From germline, CDR1 is MNHNS and CDR2 SASEGT. The CDR3 has 14 amino acids. The ends were cut back, 3 bases at V and 8 bases at J, with 16 bases in the middle. The CDR3 loop is CASSDQLSSGGYTF. As DNA, the CDR3 is TGTGCCAGCAGTGACCAACTCTCCTCGGGGGGCTACACCTTC.

V gene TRBV15 combines with J gene TRBJ2-7, with TRBD2 as a possible D gene (5 bases). The ends were cut back, 1 base at V and 6 bases at J, with 10 bases in the middle. CDR1 is LNHNV, CDR2 YYDKDF, per germline (reference sequence). CDR3 size: 13 residues. The DNA for the CDR3 is TGTGCCACCAGCAGAGCACGAGGGTTCGAGCAGTACTTC. It encodes CATSRARGFEQYF.

The chain carries TRBV28 and TRBJ1-5, with 11 positions matching TRBD1. The germline CDR1 and CDR2 sequences are MDHEN and SYDVKM. With 7 bases clipped from V and 5 bases from J, the junction kept 7 bases outside the gene matches. CDR3 length: 15 amino acids. The CDR3 sequence is CASTPRDRGYQPQHF. The CDR3 DNA follows: TGTGCCAGCACCCCAAGGGACAGGGGGTATCAGCCCCAGCATTTT. The whole variable domain, remainder taken from reference TRBV28 and TRBJ1-5, is DVKVTQSSRYLVKRTGEKVFLECVQDMDHENMFWYRQDPGLGLRLIYFSYDVKMKEKGDIPEGYSVSREKKERFSLILESASTNQTSMYLCASTPRDRGYQPQHFGDGTRLSIL.

This chain connects TRBV5-1 to TRBJ1-6; 9 bases are a match to TRBD1. The CDR3 is made up of 13 amino acids. The junction had 6 bases not matched to a gene; V was cut back by 10 bases and J by 7 bases. Germline V CDR1 and CDR2: SGHRS, YFSETQ. The CDR3 nucleotides read TGCGCCGTGAGGACAGGGGAAAATTCACCCCTCCACTTT. The encoded protein is CAVRTGENSPLHF. Variable domain in full (rest from reference TRBV5-1 and TRBJ1-6): KAGVTQTPRYLIKTRGQQVTLSCSPISGHRSVSWYQQTPGQGLQFLFEYFSETQRNKGNFPGRFSGRQFSNSRSEMNVSTLELGDSALYLCAVRTGENSPLHFGNGTRLTVT.

This rearrangement joins TRBV5-6 to TRBJ1-2; the D gene is possibly TRBD1 (5 bases). V was clipped by 7 bases and J by 7 bases, with 14 bases between them. Germline CDR1 and CDR2: SGHDT and YYEEEE. This CDR3 has 12 residues. The CDR3, as DNA: TGTGCCAGCTCCGGGGGAGGGTCTGGCTACACCTTC. It is translated as CASSGGGSGYTF.

The rearrangement joins TRBV28 to TRBJ1-1; 10 positions agree with TRBD1. After removal of 4 bases from V and 7 bases from J, the junction contained 3 bases not matched to a gene. The CDR3 has 13 amino acids. Germline V CDR1 and CDR2: MDHEN, SYDVKM. The CDR3 DNA is TGTGCCAGCAGTTCGGGACAGGGGATTGAAGCTTTCTTT. Its translation: CASSSGQGIEAFF. Drawing the rest from reference TRBV28 and TRBJ1-1, the complete variable domain is DVKVTQSSRYLVKRTGEKVFLECVQDMDHENMFWYRQDPGLGLRLIYFSYDVKMKEKGDIPEGYSVSREKKERFSLILESASTNQTSMYLCASSSGQGIEAFFGQGTRLTVV.

This sequence joins TRBV7-2 and TRBJ2-7, with TRBD1 matching 8 bases. V lost 1 base to trimming and J lost 3 bases; unmatched junction nucleotides: 5. The germline V gene encodes CDR1 SGHTA and CDR2 FQGNSA. This CDR3 comprises 15 residues. Here the CDR3 DNA reads TGTGCCAGCAGCTTAGGGGTCGGACAGGGCTACGAGCAGTACTTC. It is translated as CASSLGVGQGYEQYF.

The V call is TRBV7-9, the J call TRBJ2-2; 7 nucleotides match TRBD1. The ends lost 0 bases at V and 6 bases at J; junction bases unmatched: 1. Germline V gives CDR1 SEHNR, CDR2 FQNEAQ (reference sequence). The CDR3 consists of 14 residues. In nucleotides, the CDR3 is TGTGCCAGCAGCTTAGCAGGGGGCCCCGGGGAGCTGTTTTTT. This gives the protein CASSLAGGPGELFF.

The chain joins TRBV19 to TRBJ2-7, with TRBD1 matching over 8 bases. The CDR3 covers 17 residues. The trim removed 3 bases at V and 2 bases at J, leaving 12 bases unmatched. The germline V gene has CDR1 LNHDA and CDR2 SQIVND (reference sequence). For the CDR3, the DNA is TGTGCCAGTAGTATCCGTCCGGGTGCAGGGGGCACCTACGAGCAGTACTTC. Its protein is CASSIRPGAGGTYEQYF.

This chain joins TRBV19 and TRBJ1-4; D not certain. CDR1 is LNHDA and CDR2 is SQIVND in the germline V gene (reference sequence). The CDR3 runs to 13 residues. The V gene lost 3 bases and the J gene lost 7 bases, with 9 bases spanning the gap. DNA for the CDR3: TGTGCCAGTAGTATTTTCCCTACTGAAAAACTGTTTTTT. This gives the protein CASSIFPTEKLFF.

In nucleotides, the CDR3 is TGTGCCAGCAGCTTCACTCCAGGTGGCACCGGGGAGCTGTTTTTT. Translation: CASSFTPGGTGELFF. The chain links TRBV5-4 to TRBJ2-2; D remains ambiguous. The germline V and J ends were trimmed by 2 bases and 4 bases, with 12 bases remaining between them. This CDR3 has 15 residues. CDR1 is SGHNT and CDR2 is YYREEE in the germline V gene (reference sequence).

In this sample, this clone turned up many times. The chain uses TRBV28 and TRBJ1-3; D call uncertain. Germline CDR1 is MDHEN and CDR2 is SYDVKM. V lost 3 bases and J 0 bases, leaving 9 bases between the germline ends. This CDR3 has 15 amino acids. The DNA for the CDR3 is TGTGCCAGCAGTTTGCCTAACCTCTCTGGAAACACCATATATTTT. Translation: CASSLPNLSGNTIYF.

This chain links TRBV5-4 with TRBJ1-1, with a weak D call TRBD1 (5 bases). Germline CDR1 reads SGHNT; CDR2 reads YYREEE (reference sequence). This CDR3 is 14 amino acids long. V lost 2 bases to trimming and J lost 3 bases, with 11 bases between them. In DNA, the CDR3 is TGTGCCAGCAGCTTAGCTTCAGGGTACACTGAAGCTTTCTTT. Amino acid sequence: CASSLASGYTEAFF.

V and J are TRBV5-8 and TRBJ1-5, with 10 bases lining up with TRBD1. This CDR3 comprises 15 residues. From germline, CDR1 is SGHTS and CDR2 YDEGEE. J lost 6 bases, V lost 4 bases, and 7 bases had no gene match. The CDR3 DNA reads as TGTGCCAGCAGCCGGACAGGGGGATCCCTTCAGCCCCAGCATTTT. Translated: CASSRTGGSLQPQHF.

The V gene is TRBV7-3, the J gene TRBJ2-3; maybe TRBD2 (5 bases). Germline loops: CDR1 SGHTA, CDR2 FQGTGA. CDR3 length: 16 residues. Trimming removed 4 bases at V and 2 bases at J, with 16 bases between. The CDR3 protein is CASSWAGGGPTDTQYF. CDR3 nucleotide sequence: TGTGCCAGCAGCTGGGCCGGAGGCGGCCCCACAGATACGCAGTATTTT.

The gene calls are TRBV4-2 and TRBJ2-2, with TRBD2 matching over 10 bases. CDR1 is LGHNA, CDR2 YNFKEQ, per germline. This CDR3 has 17 amino acids. The trim removed 4 bases at V and 1 base at J, leaving 6 bases unmatched. As DNA, the CDR3 is TGTGCCAGCAGCCGAACGGGACTAGCGTTGAACACCGGGGAGCTGTTTTTT. It yields the protein CASSRTGLALNTGELFF.

This chain uses TRBV5-1 with TRBJ2-3; 7 bases fit TRBD1. Germline CDR1 and CDR2: SGHRS and YFSETQ. The CDR3 consists of 17 residues. J gave up 2 bases and V 1 base, and 10 bases lay outside the gene matches. CDR3 in amino acids: CASSLWGLGGNTDTQYF. In DNA, the CDR3 is TGCGCCAGCAGCTTGTGGGGTTTAGGGGGCAACACAGATACGCAGTATTTT.

This chain uses TRBV5-8 with TRBJ1-1; D is possibly TRBD1 (6 bases). V dropped 5 bases and J dropped 4 bases, with 18 bases sitting between them. The CDR3 contains 15 residues. Germline-derived CDR1 and CDR2 are SGHTS and YDEGEE. CDR3 nucleotides: TGTGCCAGCAGATCCCTAGACAGGTTTGGCACTGAAGCTTTCTTT. It yields the protein CASRSLDRFGTEAFF.

The chain joins TRBV28 to TRBJ1-3; TRBD1 is a possible D gene (5 bases). The CDR3 runs to 17 residues. Trimming removed 4 bases at V and 3 bases at J, with 19 bases between. Germline V gene sequence: CDR1 MDHEN, CDR2 SYDVKM. CDR3 nucleotides: TGTGCCAGCAGTTCCGGGGGATGGGGAATAAGTGGAAACACCATATATTTT. Protein: CASSSGGWGISGNTIYF.

V gene TRBV14 combines with J gene TRBJ1-2; 7 nucleotides match TRBD1. Trimming removed 5 bases from V and 0 bases from J; junction bases left unmatched: 6. Germline loops: CDR1 SGHDN, CDR2 FVKESK. The CDR3 loop spans 15 amino acids. CDR3 region: CASSYTGTANYGYTF. The CDR3, as DNA: TGTGCCAGCAGCTACACCGGGACAGCTAACTATGGCTACACCTTC.

This clone was seen a few times. V gene TRBV4-3 combines with J gene TRBJ1-2; D not certain. The V end was cut by 0 bases, the J end by 5 bases, with 13 bases between. This CDR3 comprises 15 residues. Germline V gene data show CDR1 as LGHNA and CDR2 as YSLEER. CDR3 amino acids: CASSQDLRRRYGYTF. The CDR3 coding sequence is TGCGCCAGCAGCCAAGATCTCAGGAGGAGGTATGGCTACACCTTC.

This chain joins TRBV19 and TRBJ2-2; TRBD1 might be the D (5 bases). The V end lost 7 bases, the J end lost 5 bases, and 14 bases lay between the germline ends. The germline CDR1 and CDR2 sequences are LNHDA and SQIVND (reference sequence). The CDR3 spans 14 residues. The chain's CDR3 is CASTAGSWTGELFF. CDR3 DNA: TGTGCCAGTACGGCAGGGTCATGGACCGGGGAGCTGTTTTTT.

The rearrangement uses TRBV30 and TRBJ2-7; no clear D gene. Germline CDR1 and CDR2: GTSNPN and SVGIG (reference sequence). The CDR3 covers 11 residues. V shed 2 bases and J shed 4 bases, with 6 bases lying between them. CDR3 amino acids: CAWSPDYEQYF. In DNA form, the CDR3 reads TGTGCCTGGAGTCCAGATTACGAGCAGTACTTC.

To note about this clone: The sample carries other DNA sequences with the same CDR3. This chain uses TRBV7-3 with TRBJ2-3, with a tentative D call TRBD1 (6 bases). Germline CDR1 is SGHTA and CDR2 is FQGTGA. This CDR3 contains 14 residues. V dropped 4 bases and J dropped 2 bases, with 10 bases sitting between them. This CDR3 is CASSSTGSTDTQYF. CDR3 sequence (DNA): TGTGCCAGCAGCTCGACAGGCTCCACAGATACGCAGTATTTT. The full variable domain, rest sourced from reference TRBV7-3 and TRBJ2-3, is GAGVSQTPSNKVTEKGKYVELRCDPISGHTALYWYRQSLGQGPEFLIYFQGTGAADDSGLPNDRFFAVRPEGSVSTLKIQRTERGDSAVYLCASSSTGSTDTQYFGPGTRLTVL.

Turning to this clone: The sample holds other DNA sequences that translate to the same CDR3. V and J are TRBV14 and TRBJ2-1; 11 bases are shared with TRBD1. With 0 bases clipped from V and 5 bases from J, the junction kept 3 bases outside the gene matches. Germline assignment: CDR1 SGHDN and CDR2 FVKESK. This CDR3 region has 16 residues. CDR3 residues: CASSQEPGQGDNEQFF. The CDR3 coding sequence is TGTGCCAGCAGCCAAGAGCCGGGACAGGGGGACAATGAGCAGTTCTTC.

The chain recombines TRBV30 with TRBJ1-1; 7 positions agree with TRBD1. Germline lookup yields CDR1 GTSNPN and CDR2 SVGIG (reference sequence). The junction had 4 bases not matched to a gene; V was cut back by 2 bases and J by 7 bases. This CDR3 has 12 residues. The CDR3 reads CAWSPQGDEAFF. The CDR3 DNA sequence: TGTGCCTGGAGTCCGCAGGGGGATGAAGCTTTCTTT.